The 15 T cell receptor beta chains below all came from one sample that was sequenced in a study of blood T cell repertoires in COVID-19. Repertoires were generated with immunoSEQ multiplex PCR, while TCRdb's copy carries only in-frame clones and drops some. The sample includes about 130,000 clones, 86% seen only once; the top ten take roughly 3.9%. The sequenced sample was PBMCs or T cells enriched from blood (not recorded which). Source of these receptors: a man in his forties or fifties who had recovered from COVID-19.

The V and J genes are TRBV6-5 and TRBJ2-3, with TRBD2 matching over 9 bases. The CDR3 length is 13 residues. Trimming removed 9 bases from V and 6 bases from J; junction bases left unmatched: 7. Germline assignment: CDR1 MNHEY and CDR2 SVGAGI. For the CDR3, the DNA is TGTGCCAGTCGGGCGGGAGGGTCGGATACGCAGTATTTT. It codes for CASRAGGSDTQYF.

V usage is TRBV24-1 and J usage is TRBJ2-3; D possibly corresponds to TRBD1 (5 bases). Germline V CDR1 and CDR2: KGHDR, SFDVKD. V gave up 7 bases and J gave up 3 bases, with 16 bases separating them. CDR3 length: 15 residues. The CDR3 nucleotides are TGTGCCACCAGCATCAGGGTTAGGGGAACAGATACGCAGTATTTT. This codes for CATSIRVRGTDTQYF.

The chain has TRBV5-1 and TRBJ2-1; no clear D gene. The CDR3 runs 14 residues. V was cut by 0 bases and J by 3 bases, with 7 bases left in between. Germline V gene sequence: CDR1 SGHRS, CDR2 YFSETQ. This CDR3 reads CASSLGGSYNEQFF. In DNA form, the CDR3 reads TGCGCCAGCAGCTTGGGCGGCAGCTACAATGAGCAGTTCTTC.

V gene TRBV6-5 combines with J gene TRBJ2-1; D is possibly TRBD1 (6 bases). V lost 6 bases and J lost 0, with 12 bases in between. The germline V gene encodes CDR1 MNHEY and CDR2 SVGAGI. The CDR3 loop spans 15 amino acids. CDR3 sequence (DNA): TGTGCCAGCAGCTTAACAGGGACCTCCTACAATGAGCAGTTCTTC. Encoded protein: CASSLTGTSYNEQFF.

The rearrangement links TRBV6-4 to TRBJ2-1; TRBD2 matches 8 bases. This CDR3 region has 15 residues. V gave up 1 base and J gave up 3 bases; unmatched junction bases: 2. Looked up from germline, CDR1 is MRHNA and CDR2 is SNTAGT. CDR3 loop: CASSDFAGGYNEQFF. DNA of the CDR3: TGTGCCAGCAGTGACTTTGCGGGGGGCTACAATGAGCAGTTCTTC.

This chain uses TRBV7-8 with TRBJ1-1, with 9 bases that match TRBD1. Losses at the gene ends were 5 bases for V and 0 bases for J; bases not matched to a gene: 10. CDR1 and CDR2 from the germline V gene are SGHVS and FQNEAQ. The CDR3 length is 17 residues. The CDR3 nucleotides read TGTGCCAGCAGCCCACGATGGGGACAGGGAATGAACACTGAAGCTTTCTTT. Protein product: CASSPRWGQGMNTEAFF.

The rearrangement uses TRBV18 and TRBJ2-5; D gene ambiguous. In germline, CDR1 is KGHSH, CDR2 LQKENI. The CDR3 contains 13 residues. V lost 2 bases, J lost 3 bases, and 7 bases lay in between. The CDR3 DNA reads TGTGCCAGCTCACCAGTGTCGGAAGAGACCCAGTACTTC. Its translation: CASSPVSEETQYF.

The chain links TRBV28 to TRBJ1-2; D possibly corresponds to TRBD1 (5 bases). V dropped 2 bases and J dropped 6 bases, with 10 bases sitting between them. This CDR3 region has 13 residues. CDR1 is MDHEN, CDR2 SYDVKM, per germline. CDR3 amino acids: CASSLGQGDGYTF. The CDR3 DNA reads as TGTGCCAGCAGTTTAGGCCAGGGTGATGGCTACACCTTC.

In nucleotides, the CDR3 is TGCGCCTCCCGGGAGGGGGTTTTGGACAATGAGCAGTTCTTC. This gives the protein CASREGVLDNEQFF. V and J are TRBV5-1 and TRBJ2-1; 8 bases fit TRBD2. CDR1 is SGHRS and CDR2 is YFSETQ in the germline V gene. Losses at the gene ends were 10 bases for V and 5 bases for J; bases not matched to a gene: 11. The CDR3 has 14 residues.

The J gene is TRBJ1-6, the V gene TRBV12-3 or TRBV12-4, with D unresolved. V lost 4 bases and J 11 bases, leaving 12 bases between the germline ends. This CDR3 has 13 residues. The CDR3 sequence is CASSSDSGPPLHF. The CDR3 DNA reads as TGTGCCAGCAGTTCGGACTCAGGTCCACCCCTCCACTTT.

The chain combines TRBV28 with TRBJ1-5; D gene unclear. V lost 6 bases, J lost 4 bases, and 22 bases lay in between. The CDR3 has 17 residues. The germline CDR1 and CDR2 sequences are MDHEN and SYDVKM. The CDR3 sequence: CASSLLILRLRNQPQHF. CDR3 sequence (DNA): TGTGCCAGCAGCCTTTTAATCCTTCGACTGCGAAATCAGCCCCAGCATTTT.

Only a few counts were recorded for this clone. This chain uses TRBV28 with TRBJ1-1; no clear D. V lost 5 bases, J lost 4 bases, and 17 bases lay in between. This CDR3 is 15 amino acids long. Per the germline V gene, CDR1 is MDHEN and CDR2 is SYDVKM. Here the CDR3 reads CASSPSTPRSTEAFF. DNA for the CDR3: TGTGCCAGCAGTCCGTCGACACCCCGTAGCACTGAAGCTTTCTTT.

The rearrangement links TRBV7-9 to TRBJ2-2, with TRBD2 matching over 12 bases. The CDR3 sequence is 16 residues long. The V gene end was trimmed by 2 bases and the J gene end by 4 bases; junction bases not matched to a gene: 2. Germline values: CDR1 SEHNR, CDR2 FQNEAQ (reference sequence). The DNA for the CDR3 is TGTGCCAGCAGCTTACTAGCGGGAGGGCGCACCGGGGAGCTGTTTTTT. This codes for CASSLLAGGRTGELFF.

The chain links TRBV12-3 or TRBV12-4 to TRBJ1-1; D call uncertain. Trimming left V 10 bases short and J 9 bases short, with 18 bases between. The CDR3 runs 12 residues. CDR3 region: CATKSVGAKAFF. CDR3 nucleotide sequence: TGTGCCACCAAGTCGGTGGGAGCAAAAGCTTTCTTT.

The chain uses TRBV5-1 and TRBJ2-5; 7 bases match TRBD2. This CDR3 spans 15 amino acids. J gave up 4 bases and V 0 bases, and 6 bases lay outside the gene matches. Germline CDR1 is SGHRS and CDR2 is YFSETQ. As DNA, the CDR3 is TGCGCCAGCAGCTTGGGCGGGGGAGAGGGAGAGACCCAGTACTTC. As protein: CASSLGGGEGETQYF.